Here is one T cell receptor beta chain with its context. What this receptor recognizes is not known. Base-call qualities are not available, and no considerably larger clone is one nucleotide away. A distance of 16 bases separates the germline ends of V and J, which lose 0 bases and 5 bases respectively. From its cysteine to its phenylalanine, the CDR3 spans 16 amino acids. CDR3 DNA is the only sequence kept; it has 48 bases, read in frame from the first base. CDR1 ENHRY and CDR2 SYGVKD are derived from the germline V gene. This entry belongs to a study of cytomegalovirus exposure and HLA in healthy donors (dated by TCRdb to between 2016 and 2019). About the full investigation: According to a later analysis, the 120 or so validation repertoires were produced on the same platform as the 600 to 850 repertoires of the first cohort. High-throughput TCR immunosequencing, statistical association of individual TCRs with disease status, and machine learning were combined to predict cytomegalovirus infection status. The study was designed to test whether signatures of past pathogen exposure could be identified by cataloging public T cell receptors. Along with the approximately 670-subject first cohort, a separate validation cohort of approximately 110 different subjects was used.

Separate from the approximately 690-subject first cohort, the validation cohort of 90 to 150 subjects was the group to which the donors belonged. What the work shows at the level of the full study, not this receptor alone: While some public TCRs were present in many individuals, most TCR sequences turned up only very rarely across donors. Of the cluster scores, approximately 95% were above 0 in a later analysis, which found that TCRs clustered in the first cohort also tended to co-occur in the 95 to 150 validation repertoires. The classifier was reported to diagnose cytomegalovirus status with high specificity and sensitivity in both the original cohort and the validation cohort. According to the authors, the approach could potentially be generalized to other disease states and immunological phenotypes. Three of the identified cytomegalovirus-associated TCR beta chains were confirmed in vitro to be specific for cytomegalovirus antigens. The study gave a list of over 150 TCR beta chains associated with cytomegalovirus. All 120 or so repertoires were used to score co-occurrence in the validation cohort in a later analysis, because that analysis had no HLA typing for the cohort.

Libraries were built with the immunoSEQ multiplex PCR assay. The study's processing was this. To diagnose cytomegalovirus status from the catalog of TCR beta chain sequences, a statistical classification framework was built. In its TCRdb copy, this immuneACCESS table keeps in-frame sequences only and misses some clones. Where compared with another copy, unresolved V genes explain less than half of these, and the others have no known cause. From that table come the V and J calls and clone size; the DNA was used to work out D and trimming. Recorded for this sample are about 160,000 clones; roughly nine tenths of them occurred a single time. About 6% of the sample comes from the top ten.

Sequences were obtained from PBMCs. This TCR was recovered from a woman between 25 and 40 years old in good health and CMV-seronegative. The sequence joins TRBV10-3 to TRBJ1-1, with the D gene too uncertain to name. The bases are TGTGCCATCAGTGAGTCTGGCTTTTTCGGAGGGACTGAAGCTTTCTTT. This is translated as CAISESGFFGGTEAFF.